This T cell receptor (beta chain) comes out of a study of T cells after yellow fever vaccination. TCRdb re-called the 5' RACE reads through MiXCR, storing one row per CDR3 protein. The sample consists of around 550,000 distinct CDR3 sequences, under 25% of them appearing once. This clonotype was sampled from a man aged 30 to 39 who received the YFV17D yellow fever vaccine. The sequences come from PBMCs, collected 15 days after the yellow fever booster vaccination.

This CDR3 reads CASSQSLTAQSYEQYF. CDR3 sequence (DNA): TGTGCCAGCAGCCAATCCTTGACAGCCCAGTCCTACGAGCAGTACTTC. V and J are TRBV4-2 and TRBJ2-7; D may be TRBD1 (5 bases). Germline V gene data show CDR1 as LGHNA and CDR2 as YNFKEQ. The CDR3 length is 16 residues. Trimming removed 2 bases at V and 1 base at J, with 15 bases between.